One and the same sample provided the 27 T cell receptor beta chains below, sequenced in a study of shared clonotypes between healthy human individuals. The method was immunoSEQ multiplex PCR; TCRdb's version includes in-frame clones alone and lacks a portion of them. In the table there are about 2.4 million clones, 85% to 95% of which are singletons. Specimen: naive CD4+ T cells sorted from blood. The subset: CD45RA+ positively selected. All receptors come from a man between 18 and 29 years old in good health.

The CDR3 loop reads CASSDRGGSYNSPLHF. For the CDR3, the DNA is TGTGCCAGTAGCGACAGGGGGGGATCCTATAATTCACCCCTCCACTTT. The rearrangement uses TRBV19 and TRBJ1-6; 9 positions match TRBD1. The CDR3 covers 16 residues. Germline V gene lookup returns CDR1 LNHDA and CDR2 SQIVND (reference sequence). Trimming cost V 6 bases and J 1 base; bases outside gene matches: 4. Full variable domain (outside the CDR3, taken from reference TRBV19 and TRBJ1-6): DGGITQSPKYLFRKEGQNVTLSCEQNLNHDAMYWYRQDPGQGLRLIYYSQIVNDFQKGDIAEGYSVSREKKESFPLTVTSAQKNPTAFYLCASSDRGGSYNSPLHFGNGTRLTVT.

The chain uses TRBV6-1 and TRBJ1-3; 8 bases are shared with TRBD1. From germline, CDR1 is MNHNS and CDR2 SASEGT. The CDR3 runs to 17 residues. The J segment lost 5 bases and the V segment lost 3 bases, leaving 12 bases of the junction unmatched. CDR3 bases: TGTGCCAGCAGTGAGGTCCCTCCAGGGGGCTTTAGAAACACCATATATTTT. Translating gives CASSEVPPGGFRNTIYF.

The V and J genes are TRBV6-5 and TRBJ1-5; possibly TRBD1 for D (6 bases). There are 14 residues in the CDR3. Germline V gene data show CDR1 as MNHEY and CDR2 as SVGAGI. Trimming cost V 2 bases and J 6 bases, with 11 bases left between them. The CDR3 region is CASSYNRDSQPQHF. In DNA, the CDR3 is TGTGCCAGCAGTTACAACAGGGATTCTCAGCCCCAGCATTTT.

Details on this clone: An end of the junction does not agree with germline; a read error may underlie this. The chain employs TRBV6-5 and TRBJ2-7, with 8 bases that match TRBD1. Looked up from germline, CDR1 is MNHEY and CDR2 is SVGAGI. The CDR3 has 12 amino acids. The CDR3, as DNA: TGTGCCAGCAGTTTGGACAGGGTTGCCCAACTATTC. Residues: CASSLDRVAQLF.

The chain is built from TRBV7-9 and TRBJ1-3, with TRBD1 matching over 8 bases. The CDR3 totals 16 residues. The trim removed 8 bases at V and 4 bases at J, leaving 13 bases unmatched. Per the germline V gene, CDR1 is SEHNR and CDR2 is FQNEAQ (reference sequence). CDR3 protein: CASSKGQGASGNTIYF. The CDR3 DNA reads TGTGCCAGCTCAAAAGGGCAGGGGGCGTCCGGAAACACCATATATTTT.

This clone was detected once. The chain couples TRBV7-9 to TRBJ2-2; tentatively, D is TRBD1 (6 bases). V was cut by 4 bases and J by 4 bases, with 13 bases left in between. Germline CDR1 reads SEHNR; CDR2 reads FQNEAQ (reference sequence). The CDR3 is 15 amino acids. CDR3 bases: TGTGCCAGCAGCTCCCGGGACAAGGTCACCGGGGAGCTGTTTTTT. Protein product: CASSSRDKVTGELFF.

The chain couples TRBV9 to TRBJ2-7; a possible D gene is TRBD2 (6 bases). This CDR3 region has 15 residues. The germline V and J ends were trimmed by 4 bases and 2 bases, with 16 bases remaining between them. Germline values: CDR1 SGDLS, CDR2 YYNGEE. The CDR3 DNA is TGTGCCAGCAGCTGGGGAAAGGAGGGCGCCTACGAGCAGTACTTC. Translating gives CASSWGKEGAYEQYF.

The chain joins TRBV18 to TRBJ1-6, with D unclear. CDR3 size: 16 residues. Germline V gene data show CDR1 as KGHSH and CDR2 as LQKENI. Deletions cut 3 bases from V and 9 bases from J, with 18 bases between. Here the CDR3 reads CASSPTAAEFGSPLHF. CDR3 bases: TGTGCCAGCTCACCGACGGCCGCAGAATTTGGTTCACCCCTCCACTTT.

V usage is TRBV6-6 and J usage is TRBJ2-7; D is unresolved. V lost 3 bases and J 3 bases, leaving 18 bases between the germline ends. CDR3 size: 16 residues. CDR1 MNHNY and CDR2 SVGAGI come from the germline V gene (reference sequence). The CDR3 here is CASSYFSQAFFYEQYF. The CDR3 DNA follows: TGTGCCAGCAGTTATTTTTCGCAGGCTTTCTTCTACGAGCAGTACTTC.

The CDR3 region has the DNA TGCAGCGCAGAACAAAACTATGGCTACACCTTC. As protein: CSAEQNYGYTF. The J gene is TRBJ1-2, the V gene TRBV29-1; no clear D gene. The CDR3 runs to 11 residues. V gave up 7 bases and J gave up 2 bases, with 8 bases separating them. In germline, CDR1 is SQVTM, CDR2 ANQGSEA.

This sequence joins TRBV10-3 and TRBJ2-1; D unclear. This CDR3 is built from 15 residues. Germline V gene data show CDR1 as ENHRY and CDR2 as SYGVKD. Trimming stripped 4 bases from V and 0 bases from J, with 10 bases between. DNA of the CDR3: TGTGCCATCAGTGGGGCTTCAGGCTCCTACAATGAGCAGTTCTTC. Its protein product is CAISGASGSYNEQFF.

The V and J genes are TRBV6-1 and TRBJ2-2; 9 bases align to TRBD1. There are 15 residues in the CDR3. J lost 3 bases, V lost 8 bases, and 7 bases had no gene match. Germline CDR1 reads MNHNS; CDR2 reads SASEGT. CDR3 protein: CASGSQGAYTGELFF. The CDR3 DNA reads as TGTGCCAGCGGTTCACAGGGGGCATACACCGGGGAGCTGTTTTTT.

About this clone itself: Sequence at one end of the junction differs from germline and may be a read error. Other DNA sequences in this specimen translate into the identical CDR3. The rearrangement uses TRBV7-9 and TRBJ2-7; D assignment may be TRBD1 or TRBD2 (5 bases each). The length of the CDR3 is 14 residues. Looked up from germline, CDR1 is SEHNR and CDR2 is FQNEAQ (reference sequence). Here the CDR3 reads CASSVPGTGYEQYF. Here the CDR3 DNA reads TGCGCCAGCAGCGTCCCCGGGACGGGGTACGAGCAGTACTTC.

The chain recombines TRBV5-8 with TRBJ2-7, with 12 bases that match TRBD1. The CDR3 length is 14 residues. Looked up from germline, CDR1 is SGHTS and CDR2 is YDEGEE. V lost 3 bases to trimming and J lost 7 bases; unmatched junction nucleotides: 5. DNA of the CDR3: TGTGCCAGCAGCTCGGGACAGGGGGCGAGAGAGCAGTACTTC. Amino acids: CASSSGQGAREQYF.

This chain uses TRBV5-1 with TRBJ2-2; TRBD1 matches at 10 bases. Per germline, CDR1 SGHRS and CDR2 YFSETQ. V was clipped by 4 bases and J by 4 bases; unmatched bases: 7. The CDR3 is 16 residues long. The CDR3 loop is CASSATGGFATGELFF. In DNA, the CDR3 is TGCGCCAGCAGCGCGACAGGGGGCTTTGCCACCGGGGAGCTGTTTTTT.

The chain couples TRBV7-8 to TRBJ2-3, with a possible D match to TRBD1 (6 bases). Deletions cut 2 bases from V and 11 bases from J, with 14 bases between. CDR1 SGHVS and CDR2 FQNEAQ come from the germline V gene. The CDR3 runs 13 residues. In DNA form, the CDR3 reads TGTGCCAGCAGCTTACCTCCCGGGACACGGCAGTATTTT. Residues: CASSLPPGTRQYF.

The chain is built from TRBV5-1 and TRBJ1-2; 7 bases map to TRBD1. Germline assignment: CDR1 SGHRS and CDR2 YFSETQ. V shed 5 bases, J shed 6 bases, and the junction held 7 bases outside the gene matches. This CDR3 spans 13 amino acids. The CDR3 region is CASSLDRANGYTF. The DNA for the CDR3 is TGCGCCAGCAGTCTTGACAGGGCCAATGGCTACACCTTC.

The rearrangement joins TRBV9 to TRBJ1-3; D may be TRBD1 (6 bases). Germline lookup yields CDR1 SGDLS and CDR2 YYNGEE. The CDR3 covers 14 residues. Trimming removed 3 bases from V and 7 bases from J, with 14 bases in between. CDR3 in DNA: TGTGCCAGCAGCGAACAGGGTGGAAGTAACACCATATATTTT. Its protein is CASSEQGGSNTIYF.

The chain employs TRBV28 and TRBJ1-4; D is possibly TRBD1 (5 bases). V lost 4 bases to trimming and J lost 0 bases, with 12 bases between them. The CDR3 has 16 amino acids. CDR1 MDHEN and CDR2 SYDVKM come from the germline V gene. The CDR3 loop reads CASSSREGSTNEKLFF. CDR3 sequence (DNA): TGTGCCAGCAGTTCCAGGGAAGGGTCAACTAATGAAAAACTGTTTTTT.

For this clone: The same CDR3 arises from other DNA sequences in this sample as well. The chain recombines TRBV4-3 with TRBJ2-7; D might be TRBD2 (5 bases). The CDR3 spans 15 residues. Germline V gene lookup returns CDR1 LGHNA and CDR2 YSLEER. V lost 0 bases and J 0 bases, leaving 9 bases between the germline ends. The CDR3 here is CASSQDLADSYEQYF. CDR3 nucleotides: TGCGCCAGCAGCCAAGATCTAGCCGACTCCTACGAGCAGTACTTC.

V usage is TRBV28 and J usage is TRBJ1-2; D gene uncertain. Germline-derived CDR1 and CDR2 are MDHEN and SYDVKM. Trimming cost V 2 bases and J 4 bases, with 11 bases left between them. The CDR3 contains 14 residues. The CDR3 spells CASSLGKAAYGYTF. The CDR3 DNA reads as TGTGCCAGCAGTTTAGGGAAGGCGGCCTATGGCTACACCTTC.

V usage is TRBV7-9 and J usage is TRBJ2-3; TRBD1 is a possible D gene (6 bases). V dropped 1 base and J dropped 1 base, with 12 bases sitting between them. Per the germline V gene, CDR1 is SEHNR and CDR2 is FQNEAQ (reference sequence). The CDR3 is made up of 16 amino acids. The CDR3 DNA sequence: TGTGCCAGCAGCTTAGGGCCAGGGGCCGGCACAGATACGCAGTATTTT. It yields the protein CASSLGPGAGTDTQYF.

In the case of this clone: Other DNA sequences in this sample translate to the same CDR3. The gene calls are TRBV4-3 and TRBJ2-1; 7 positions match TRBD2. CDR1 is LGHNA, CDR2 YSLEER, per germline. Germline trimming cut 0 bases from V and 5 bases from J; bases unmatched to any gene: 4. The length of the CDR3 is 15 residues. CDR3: CASSQEGGRNNEQFF. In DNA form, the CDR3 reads TGCGCCAGCAGCCAAGAAGGCGGGAGAAACAATGAGCAGTTCTTC.

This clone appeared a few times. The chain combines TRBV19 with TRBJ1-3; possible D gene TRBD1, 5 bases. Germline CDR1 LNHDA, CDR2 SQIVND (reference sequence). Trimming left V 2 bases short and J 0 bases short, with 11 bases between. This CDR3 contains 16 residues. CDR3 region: CASSITGTYSGNTIYF. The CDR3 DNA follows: TGTGCCAGTAGTATAACGGGGACTTACTCTGGAAACACCATATATTTT.

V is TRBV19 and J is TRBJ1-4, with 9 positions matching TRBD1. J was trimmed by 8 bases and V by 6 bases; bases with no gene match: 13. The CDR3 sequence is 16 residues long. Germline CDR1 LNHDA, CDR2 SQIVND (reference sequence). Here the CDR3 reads CASSLGTGPRGEKLFF. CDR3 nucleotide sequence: TGTGCCAGTAGCTTGGGGACAGGGCCTCGTGGAGAAAAACTGTTTTTT.

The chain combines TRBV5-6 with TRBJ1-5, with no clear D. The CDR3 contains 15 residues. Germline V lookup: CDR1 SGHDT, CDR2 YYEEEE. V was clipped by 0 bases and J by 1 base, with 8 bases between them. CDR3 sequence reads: CASSLGRSSNQPQHF. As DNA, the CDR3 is TGTGCCAGCAGCTTGGGGCGGTCAAGCAATCAGCCCCAGCATTTT.

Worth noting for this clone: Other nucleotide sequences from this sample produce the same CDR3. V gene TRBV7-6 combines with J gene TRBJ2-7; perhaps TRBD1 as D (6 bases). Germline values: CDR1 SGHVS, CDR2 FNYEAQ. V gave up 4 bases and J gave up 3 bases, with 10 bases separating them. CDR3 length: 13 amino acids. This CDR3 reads CASSSLTGYEQYF. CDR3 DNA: TGTGCCAGCAGCTCCTTGACAGGCTACGAGCAGTACTTC.